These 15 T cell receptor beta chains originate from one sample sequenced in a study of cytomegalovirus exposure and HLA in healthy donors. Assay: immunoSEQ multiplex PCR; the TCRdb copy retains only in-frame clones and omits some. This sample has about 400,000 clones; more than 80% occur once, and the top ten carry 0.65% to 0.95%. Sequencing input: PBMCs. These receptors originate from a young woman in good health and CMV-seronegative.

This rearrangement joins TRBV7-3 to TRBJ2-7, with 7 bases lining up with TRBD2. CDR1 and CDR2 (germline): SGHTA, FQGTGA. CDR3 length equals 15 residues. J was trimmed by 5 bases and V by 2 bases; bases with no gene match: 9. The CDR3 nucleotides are TGTGCCAGCAGCTTATCCGGCGGGAGTATCCACGAGCAGTACTTC. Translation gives CASSLSGGSIHEQYF.

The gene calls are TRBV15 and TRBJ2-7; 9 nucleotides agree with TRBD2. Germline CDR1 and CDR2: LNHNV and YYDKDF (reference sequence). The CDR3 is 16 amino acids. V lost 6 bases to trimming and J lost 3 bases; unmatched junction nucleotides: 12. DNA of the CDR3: TGTGCCACCAGTCGAAGCCCGGGACTAGCAGTCTACGAGCAGTACTTC. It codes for CATSRSPGLAVYEQYF.

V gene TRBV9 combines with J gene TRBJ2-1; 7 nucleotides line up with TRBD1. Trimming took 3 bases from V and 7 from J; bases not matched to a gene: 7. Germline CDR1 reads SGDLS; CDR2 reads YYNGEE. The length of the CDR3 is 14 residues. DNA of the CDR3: TGTGCCAGCAGCGGGGGTCAGGGGGTAAATGAGCAGTTCTTC. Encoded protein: CASSGGQGVNEQFF.

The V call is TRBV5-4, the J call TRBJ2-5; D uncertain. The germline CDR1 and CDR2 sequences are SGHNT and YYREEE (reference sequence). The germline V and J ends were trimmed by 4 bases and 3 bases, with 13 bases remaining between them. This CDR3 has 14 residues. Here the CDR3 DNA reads TGTGCCAGCAGCGGAGTAGAGAGCAAAGAGACCCAGTACTTC. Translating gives CASSGVESKETQYF.

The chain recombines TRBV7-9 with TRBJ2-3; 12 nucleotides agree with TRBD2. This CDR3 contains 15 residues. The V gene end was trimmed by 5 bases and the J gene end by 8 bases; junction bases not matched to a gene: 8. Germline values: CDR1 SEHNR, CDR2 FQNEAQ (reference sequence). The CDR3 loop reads CASSLLAGGIGTQYF. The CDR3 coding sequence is TGTGCCAGCAGCCTACTAGCGGGGGGCATAGGTACGCAGTATTTT.

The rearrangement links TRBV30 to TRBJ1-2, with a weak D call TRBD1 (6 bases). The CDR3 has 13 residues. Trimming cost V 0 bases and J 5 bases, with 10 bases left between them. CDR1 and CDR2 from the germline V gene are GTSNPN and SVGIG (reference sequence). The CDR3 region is CAWSVFQGYGYTF. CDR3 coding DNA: TGTGCCTGGAGTGTTTTCCAGGGGTATGGCTACACCTTC.

DNA of the CDR3: TGTGCCAGCAGCTTAACTACTAGCGGCGTAAGCTCCTACAATGAGCAGTTCTTC. Translating it yields CASSLTTSGVSSYNEQFF. V gene TRBV7-3 combines with J gene TRBJ2-1; 8 bases line up with TRBD2. CDR3 size: 18 residues. The germline gives CDR1 SGHTA, CDR2 FQGTGA. J was trimmed by 0 bases and V by 0 bases; bases with no gene match: 7.

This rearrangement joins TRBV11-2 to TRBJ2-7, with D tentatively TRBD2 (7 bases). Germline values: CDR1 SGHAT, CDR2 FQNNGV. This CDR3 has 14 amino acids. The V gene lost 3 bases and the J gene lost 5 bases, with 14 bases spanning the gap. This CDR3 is CASSLGGPINEQYF. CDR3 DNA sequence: TGTGCCAGCAGCTTGGGGGGGCCCATAAACGAGCAGTACTTC.

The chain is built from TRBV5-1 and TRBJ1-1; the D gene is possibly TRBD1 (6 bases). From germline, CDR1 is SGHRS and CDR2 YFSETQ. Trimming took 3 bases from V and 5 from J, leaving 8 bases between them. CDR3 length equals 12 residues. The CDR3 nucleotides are TGCGCCAGCAGCTCGGGACAAACTGAAGCTTTCTTT. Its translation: CASSSGQTEAFF.

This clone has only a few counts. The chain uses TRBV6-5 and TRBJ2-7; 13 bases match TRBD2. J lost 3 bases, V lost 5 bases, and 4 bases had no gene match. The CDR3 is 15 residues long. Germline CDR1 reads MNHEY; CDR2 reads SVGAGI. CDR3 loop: CASSTGTSGIYEQYF. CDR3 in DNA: TGTGCCAGCAGTACCGGGACTAGCGGGATCTACGAGCAGTACTTC.

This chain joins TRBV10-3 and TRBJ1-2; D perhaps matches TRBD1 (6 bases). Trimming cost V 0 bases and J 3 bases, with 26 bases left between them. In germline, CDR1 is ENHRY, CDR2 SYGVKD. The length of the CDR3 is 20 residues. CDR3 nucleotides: TGTGCCATCAGTGAGTCCCATCTCAGGGGAGGGATAGGAAATCACTATGGCTACACCTTC. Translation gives CAISESHLRGGIGNHYGYTF.

CDR3 residues: CSVPYQLGETQYF. The CDR3 bases are TGCAGCGTCCCGTATCAACTCGGAGAGACCCAGTACTTC. This rearrangement joins TRBV29-1 to TRBJ2-5; D ambiguous. The CDR3 totals 13 residues. Germline assignment: CDR1 SQVTM and CDR2 ANQGSEA. The ends were cut back, 6 bases at V and 4 bases at J, with 15 bases in the middle.

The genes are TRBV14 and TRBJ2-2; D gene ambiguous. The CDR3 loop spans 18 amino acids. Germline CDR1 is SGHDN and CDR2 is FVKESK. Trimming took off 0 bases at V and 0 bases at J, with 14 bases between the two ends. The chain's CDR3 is CASSQEKKSFANTGELFF. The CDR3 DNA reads TGTGCCAGCAGCCAAGAAAAGAAAAGCTTTGCGAACACCGGGGAGCTGTTTTTT.

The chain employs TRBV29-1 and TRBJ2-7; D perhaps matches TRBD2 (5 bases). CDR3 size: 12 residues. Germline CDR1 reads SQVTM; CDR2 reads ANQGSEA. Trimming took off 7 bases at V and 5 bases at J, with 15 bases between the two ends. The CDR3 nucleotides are TGCAGCGCAGAAACAGAGGGAAACGAGCAGTACTTC. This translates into CSAETEGNEQYF.

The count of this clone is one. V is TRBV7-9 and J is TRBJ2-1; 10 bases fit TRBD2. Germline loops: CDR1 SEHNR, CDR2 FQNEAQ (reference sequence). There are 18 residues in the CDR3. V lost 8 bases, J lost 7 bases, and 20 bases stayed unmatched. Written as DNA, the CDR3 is TGTGCCAGCTTCCCGGGACTAGCGAATTTCGTAGGCCGGAATGAGCAGTTCTTC. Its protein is CASFPGLANFVGRNEQFF.